The 28 T cell receptor beta chains below all came from one sample that was sequenced in a study of spatial heterogeneity in lung cancer. TCRdb recomputed calls from the 5' RACE reads with MiXCR, one row per CDR3 protein. The data show under 40,000 distinct CDR3 sequences, approximately 5.5% seen once. Time point indicated: sample taken at primary tumor resection. This specimen was PBMCs, taken at surgery. The origin of the receptors is a female donor with early-stage non-small cell lung cancer.

This clonotype was counted at least ten times. The gene calls are TRBV12-3 or TRBV12-4 and TRBJ2-3; 16 nucleotides agree with TRBD2. The CDR3 length is 18 residues. Trimming removed 6 bases from V and 2 bases from J; junction bases left unmatched: 8. The CDR3 reads CASRPGTSGGGFTDTQYF. The CDR3 DNA is TGTGCCAGCAGGCCAGGGACTAGCGGGGGGGGATTCACAGATACGCAGTATTTT.

The chain carries TRBV29-1 and TRBJ2-7; perhaps TRBD2 as D (5 bases). This CDR3 has 12 amino acids. The V and J ends lost 4 bases and 5 bases respectively, with 12 bases between them. CDR1 is SQVTM, CDR2 ANQGSEA, per germline. Written as DNA, the CDR3 is TGCAGCGTTGTGAGAGGGAACGACGAGCAGTACTTC. Translating gives CSVVRGNDEQYF.

This clonotype was detected ten times or more. This chain joins TRBV25-1 and TRBJ1-2, with TRBD1 identical over 9 bases. Germline loops: CDR1 MGHDK, CDR2 SYGVNS. Losses at the gene ends were 6 bases for V and 7 bases for J; bases not matched to a gene: 6. The CDR3 length is 13 residues. The CDR3 here is CASSLGQGIGYTF. CDR3 bases: TGTGCCAGCAGCCTGGGACAGGGAATTGGCTACACCTTC.

The chain couples TRBV7-2 to TRBJ2-3, with a possible D match to TRBD1 (5 bases). Germline CDR1 is SGHTA and CDR2 is FQGNSA. V gave up 4 bases and J gave up 0 bases, with 11 bases separating them. There are 15 residues in the CDR3. The CDR3 region is CASSWTRKSTDTQYF. The CDR3 coding sequence is TGTGCCAGCAGCTGGACACGTAAAAGCACAGATACGCAGTATTTT.

This clonotype was recorded many times. The chain uses TRBV13 and TRBJ1-5; possible D gene TRBD1, 5 bases. This CDR3 comprises 15 residues. Trimming left V 2 bases short and J 0 bases short, with 8 bases between. The germline CDR1 and CDR2 sequences are PRHDT and FYEKMQ (reference sequence). CDR3 region: CASSLLQVSNQPQHF. For the CDR3, the DNA is TGTGCCAGCAGCTTATTACAGGTTAGCAATCAGCCCCAGCATTTT.

In this sample, this clonotype turned up many times. The chain has TRBV19 and TRBJ2-3, with 9 bases fitting TRBD1. This CDR3 has 13 amino acids. V trimming: 10 bases; J trimming: 2 bases; junction bases outside the gene matches: 4. Germline values: CDR1 LNHDA, CDR2 SQIVND (reference sequence). Written as DNA, the CDR3 is TGTGCCACTCGGACAGGGGTCACAGATACGCAGTATTTT. Translating gives CATRTGVTDTQYF.

This clonotype was recorded many times. It is unclear where the CDR3 begins or ends on the DNA, so no DNA is shown, and the CDR3 is as TCRdb lists it. The chain has TRBV27 and TRBJ1-5; TRBD1 is the table's D call and was not checked against the DNA. From germline, CDR1 is MNHEY and CDR2 SMNVEV (reference sequence). Counting both end residues, the CDR3 totals 15 amino acids. CDR3 sequence reads: CASSFLAGGNQPQHF.

In its sample, this clonotype was seen a few times. The chain is built from TRBV27 and TRBJ1-2; D is undetermined. The CDR3 totals 14 residues. V shed 10 bases and J shed 0 bases, with 15 bases lying between them. Germline CDR1 reads MNHEY; CDR2 reads SMNVEV (reference sequence). CDR3 sequence: CAIGRQSPNYGYTF. For the CDR3, the DNA is TGTGCCATCGGGCGCCAATCTCCTAACTATGGCTACACCTTC.

The chain combines TRBV7-9 with TRBJ2-7, with TRBD1 identical over 9 bases. The CDR3 has 17 residues. The V and J ends lost 5 bases and 3 bases, in that order; junction bases with no gene match: 14. Germline-derived CDR1 and CDR2 are SEHNR and FQNEAQ (reference sequence). For the CDR3, the DNA is TGTGCCAGCAGCCCCAGGGGACAGGGAGGGTACCTCTACGAGCAGTACTTC. Translated: CASSPRGQGGYLYEQYF.

This clonotype was counted ten times or more. This sequence joins TRBV19 and TRBJ2-7, with 9 bases matching TRBD1. The CDR3 spans 14 residues. The V segment lost 3 bases and the J segment 7 bases; nucleotides outside the gene matches: 7. Germline V gene sequence: CDR1 LNHDA, CDR2 SQIVND (reference sequence). This CDR3 is CASSIPGTGTEQYF. Here the CDR3 DNA reads TGTGCCAGTAGTATCCCCGGGACAGGGACAGAGCAGTACTTC.

This clonotype was recorded at least ten times. This chain uses TRBV3-1 with TRBJ2-3; TRBD2 agrees at 8 bases. V was pared by 1 base and J by 8 bases, with 5 bases of the junction left unmatched. This CDR3 contains 14 residues. Per germline, CDR1 LGHDT and CDR2 YNNKEL (reference sequence). CDR3: CASSQVAGGLTQYF. CDR3 bases: TGTGCCAGCAGCCAAGTTGCGGGGGGCCTTACGCAGTATTTT.

In its sample, this clonotype was seen many times. One end of the junction does not line up with germline, which may come from a read error. The chain joins TRBV7-2 to TRBJ2-7; 9 nucleotides align to TRBD1. Germline assignment: CDR1 SGHTA and CDR2 FQGNSA. This CDR3 comprises 13 residues. The CDR3 coding sequence is TGTGCCAGCAGCTTAGCGCAGGGGACAGGGTGGAACTTC. It yields the protein CASSLAQGTGWNF.

There are many counts of this clonotype. This chain uses TRBV10-3 with TRBJ1-2, with D unclear. The CDR3 totals 14 residues. V was shortened by 2 bases and J by 4 bases, with 11 bases between the two germline ends. Per germline, CDR1 ENHRY and CDR2 SYGVKD. CDR3 DNA: TGTGCCATCAGTGAGGGGTCGGAGGGCTATGGCTACACCTTC. Translated, it gives CAISEGSEGYGYTF.

There are a few counts of this clonotype. The V call is TRBV11-3, the J call TRBJ1-5; no clear D. V lost 8 bases to trimming and J lost 4 bases, with 18 bases between them. The length of the CDR3 is 15 residues. CDR1 and CDR2 (germline): SGHNT, YENEEA. CDR3 nucleotide sequence: TGTGCCAGCCTCTCGCGGCGGAGGTTTAATCAGCCCCAGCATTTT. It is translated as CASLSRRRFNQPQHF. Complete variable domain (other parts from reference TRBV11-3 and TRBJ1-5): EAGVVQSPRYKIIEKKQPVAFWCNPISGHNTLYWYLQNLGQGPELLIRYENEEAVDDSQLPKDRFSAERLKGVDSTLKIQPAELGDSAVYLCASLSRRRFNQPQHFGDGTRLSIL.

This clonotype was counted a few times. V gene TRBV18 combines with J gene TRBJ1-1, with D unresolved. Trimming shortened V by 3 bases and J by 0 bases, and 14 bases separated the two germline ends. Germline V CDR1 and CDR2: KGHSH, LQKENI. The CDR3 totals 16 residues. The CDR3, as DNA: TGTGCCAGCTCACCTGACCTAGGGCTCATGAACACTGAAGCTTTCTTT. Translating it yields CASSPDLGLMNTEAFF.

This clonotype was observed many times. The rearrangement links TRBV12-3 or TRBV12-4 to TRBJ1-4, with unresolved D. The CDR3 covers 12 residues. The V gene lost 3 bases and the J gene lost 4 bases, with 3 bases spanning the gap. CDR3 amino acids: CASSLNNEKLFF. The CDR3 DNA reads TGTGCCAGCAGTTTGAATAATGAAAAACTGTTTTTT.

This clonotype was seen repeatedly, ten times or more. V is TRBV28 and J is TRBJ2-6, with D possibly TRBD1 on 6 matching bases. V lost 8 bases, J lost 3 bases, and 17 bases lay in between. From germline, CDR1 is MDHEN and CDR2 SYDVKM. This CDR3 is 16 amino acids long. The CDR3 spells CASGDTGIGGANVLTF. The DNA for the CDR3 is TGTGCCAGCGGGGACACAGGGATCGGTGGGGCCAACGTCCTGACTTTC.

This clonotype has a count of ten or more. The chain employs TRBV14 and TRBJ2-2, with 8 bases that match TRBD2. With 4 bases clipped from V and 4 bases from J, the junction kept 32 bases outside the gene matches. Germline lookup yields CDR1 SGHDN and CDR2 FVKESK. The CDR3 totals 24 residues. CDR3 in amino acids: CASSPIGMGRRLSGGRGSTGELFF. As DNA, the CDR3 is TGTGCCAGCAGCCCCATTGGGATGGGGCGCCGCCTCAGCGGGGGACGGGGGAGCACCGGGGAGCTGTTTTTT.

In its sample, this clonotype was seen many times. This chain uses TRBV4-2 with TRBJ1-2, with D possibly TRBD1 on 6 matching bases. V was shortened by 0 bases and J by 4 bases, with 18 bases between the two germline ends. The CDR3 totals 17 residues. The germline V gene has CDR1 LGHNA and CDR2 YNFKEQ. The CDR3 loop is CASSQETGWARGYGYTF. The CDR3 nucleotides read TGTGCCAGCAGCCAAGAGACGGGATGGGCCAGGGGCTATGGCTACACCTTC.

This clonotype was seen many times. This sequence joins TRBV20-1 and TRBJ2-1; the D call may be TRBD1 or TRBD2 (6 bases each). The germline V and J ends were trimmed by 0 bases and 2 bases, with 11 bases remaining between them. Germline CDR1 and CDR2: DFQATT and SNEGSKA (reference sequence). The length of the CDR3 is 15 residues. The DNA of the CDR3 is TGCAGTGCTAGAGAGACGGGGGCCACCTACAATGAGCAGTTCTTC. Encoded protein: CSARETGATYNEQFF.

This clonotype turned up a few times. The chain is built from TRBV7-9 and TRBJ2-7, with D hard to call. This CDR3 has 13 residues. With 7 bases removed from V and 3 bases from J, the gap between germline ends came to 13 bases. Germline V CDR1 and CDR2: SEHNR, FQNEAQ (reference sequence). The CDR3: CASTLDGFYEQYF. The DNA of the CDR3 is TGTGCCAGCACCTTGGACGGATTCTACGAGCAGTACTTC.

A word on this clonotype: At one end the junction does not follow the germline gene, possibly because of a read error. The CDR3 coding sequence is TGTGCTAGCAGCTTACCCGGGACAGGGAAAGAGACCCAGTACTTC. Its translation: CASSLPGTGKETQYF. The chain recombines TRBV7-7 with TRBJ2-5; 9 bases map to TRBD1. Per the germline V gene, CDR1 is SSHAT and CDR2 is FNYEAQ (reference sequence). The length of the CDR3 is 15 residues.

A few counts support this clonotype. This may be a read error: a much more frequent sequence differs by one nucleotide. The gene calls are TRBV7-9 and TRBJ2-3, with a possible D match to TRBD2 (5 bases). Germline V gene sequence: CDR1 SEHNR, CDR2 FQNEAQ (reference sequence). The CDR3 covers 12 residues. The CDR3, as DNA: TGTGCCAGCAGCTACGAGTGGGCAGCGGCCCTTTTT. Translating gives CASSYEWAAALF.

V and J are TRBV5-4 and TRBJ2-5; 8 positions match TRBD1. The CDR3 is made up of 15 amino acids. CDR1 and CDR2 (germline): SGHNT, YYREEE (reference sequence). Trimming at V came to 2 bases and at J to 3 bases, leaving 6 bases not matched to a gene. CDR3 DNA: TGTGCCAGCAGCTTAGGACAGGGCGGAAAAGAGACCCAGTACTTC. Encoded protein: CASSLGQGGKETQYF.

The sample holds many counts of this clonotype. A junction end diverges from the germline sequence, so it may reflect a read error. The V and J genes are TRBV4-2 and TRBJ1-3; D is ambiguous. CDR3 length: 15 residues. CDR1 and CDR2 (germline): LGHNA, YNFKEQ. The CDR3 loop reads CASSQELPSGNTIYF. The CDR3 nucleotides read TGTGCCAGCAGCCAAGAATTGCCATCTGGGAACACCATATATTTT.

About this clonotype itself: Given a much more abundant clone one base away, this may be a read error. J is TRBJ2-4 and V is TRBV12-3 or TRBV12-4, with D possibly TRBD2 on 5 matching bases. The CDR3 extends over 15 amino acids. As DNA, the CDR3 is TGTGCCAGCAGAGGTTTACAGCTAGCCAAAAACATTCAGCACTTC. This sequence encodes CASRGLQLAKNIQHF.

This clonotype has a count of ten or more. V gene TRBV6-6 combines with J gene TRBJ1-5, with unresolved D. V was cut by 7 bases and J by 2 bases, with 12 bases left in between. Per the germline V gene, CDR1 is MNHNY and CDR2 is SVGAGI (reference sequence). This CDR3 contains 14 residues. The CDR3 coding sequence is TGTGCCAGCAACCCCAATAGGGGCAATCAGCCCCAGCATTTT. It encodes CASNPNRGNQPQHF.

The chain combines TRBV7-3 with TRBJ1-1; D might be TRBD1 (6 bases). Trimming left V 0 bases short and J 6 bases short, with 11 bases between. This CDR3 comprises 14 residues. CDR1 SGHTA and CDR2 FQGTGA come from the germline V gene. CDR3 nucleotides: TGTGCCAGCAGCTTAACGGGGGGCGATGCTGAAGCTTTCTTT. Amino acids: CASSLTGGDAEAFF.